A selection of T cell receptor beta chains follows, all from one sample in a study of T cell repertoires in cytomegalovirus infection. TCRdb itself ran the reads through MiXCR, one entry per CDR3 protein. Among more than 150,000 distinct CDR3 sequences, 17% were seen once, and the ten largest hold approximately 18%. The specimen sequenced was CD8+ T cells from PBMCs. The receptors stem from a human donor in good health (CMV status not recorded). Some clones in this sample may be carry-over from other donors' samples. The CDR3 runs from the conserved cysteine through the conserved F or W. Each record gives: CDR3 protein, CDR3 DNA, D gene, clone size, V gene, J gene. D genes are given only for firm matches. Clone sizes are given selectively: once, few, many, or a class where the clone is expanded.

CASSFAPGQGALEQYF	TGTGCCAGCAGTTTTGCCCCCGGACAGGGGGCCCTAGAGCAGTACTTC	TRBD1	few	TRBV12-3/TRBV12-4	TRBJ2-7
CASSYFGENTEAFF	TGTGCCAGCAGTTACTTTGGGGAGAACACTGAAGCTTTCTTT	.	few	TRBV6-2/TRBV6-3	TRBJ1-1
CASSPAGYEAFF	TGTGCCAGCAGCCCGGCGGGCTATGAAGCTTTCTTT	.	.	TRBV11-2	TRBJ1-1
CASSSLAPYEQYF	TGTGCCAGCAGCTCACTCGCCCCCTACGAGCAGTACTTC	.	few	TRBV7-2	TRBJ2-7
CASSQSLAEETQYF	TGTGCCAGCAGCCAAAGCCTAGCGGAAGAGACCCAGTACTTC	TRBD2	.	TRBV7-9	TRBJ2-5
CASSHLLAGTYEQYF	TGCGCCAGCAGCCACCTACTAGCGGGGACCTACGAGCAGTACTTC	TRBD2	.	TRBV4-1	TRBJ2-7
CASSLGMTGPSYEQYF	TGTGCCAGCAGCTTAGGAATGACAGGACCCTCCTACGAGCAGTACTTC	.	few	TRBV7-9	TRBJ2-7
CASTPLGDTQYF	TGTGCCAGCACCCCCTTGGGAGATACGCAGTATTTT	.	few	TRBV6-1	TRBJ2-3
CASSLSRGLYSEQFF	TGTGCCAGCAGCTTATCCAGGGGGCTCTACAGTGAGCAGTTCTTC	TRBD1	medium-sized	TRBV7-8	TRBJ2-1
CASSLYLDSNSNQPQHF	TGTGCCAGCAGTTTATATCTGGACAGCAATAGCAATCAGCCCCAGCATTTT	.	few	TRBV28	TRBJ1-5
CASSRDFSYEQYF	TGTGCCAGCAGCCGGGATTTCTCCTACGAGCAGTACTTC	.	.	TRBV7-2	TRBJ2-7
CASSLSGGGEQYF	TGTGCCAGCAGCTTATCAGGGGGGGGCGAGCAGTACTTC	.	few	TRBV7-9	TRBJ2-7
CASSPTGTGHQPQHF	TGTGCCAGCAGTCCCACGGGGACAGGACATCAGCCCCAGCATTTT	TRBD1	.	TRBV7-9	TRBJ1-5
CASSPFTGGAYEQYF	TGTGCCAGCAGTCCGTTTACAGGGGGGGCCTACGAGCAGTACTTC	.	.	TRBV6-6	TRBJ2-7
CASSHGREQFF	TGTGCCAGCAGTCACGGGCGGGAGCAGTTCTTC	.	.	TRBV6-6	TRBJ2-1
CASSNGQYEQYF	TGTGCCAGCAGCAACGGACAGTACGAGCAGTACTTC	.	few	TRBV11-1	TRBJ2-7
CASSTRDRPSYEQYF	TGTGCCAGCAGCACCCGGGACAGACCCTCCTACGAGCAGTACTTC	TRBD1	few	TRBV7-2	TRBJ2-7
CASSLYLTSYEQYF	TGTGCCAGCAGTTTATACTTAACCTCCTACGAGCAGTACTTC	.	few	TRBV28	TRBJ2-7
CASSGDSGTEAFF	TGTGCCAGCAGCGGCGACAGTGGCACTGAAGCTTTCTTT	.	few	TRBV7-9	TRBJ1-1
CASSLVGHNYGYTF	TGTGCCAGCAGCTTAGTAGGACACAACTATGGCTACACCTTC	.	few	TRBV7-9	TRBJ1-2
CASSFQGLLDRTDTQYF	TGTGCCAGCAGCTTTCAGGGCTTACTTGATCGGACAGATACGCAGTATTTT	.	many	TRBV7-8	TRBJ2-3
CASSYTGTGRYEQYF	TGTGCCAGCAGCTACACCGGGACAGGGCGTTACGAGCAGTACTTC	TRBD1	few	TRBV6-2/TRBV6-3	TRBJ2-7
CASSVGPGGGTEAFF	TGTGCCAGCAGCGTGGGCCCCGGGGGGGGCACTGAAGCTTTCTTT	.	few	TRBV9	TRBJ1-1
CAISVGAGEGNEQFF	TGTGCCATCAGTGTCGGAGCGGGGGAGGGCAATGAGCAGTTCTTC	TRBD2	.	TRBV10-3	TRBJ2-1
CASSLLTRAEAFF	TGTGCCAGCAGCCTATTGACTCGGGCGGAAGCTTTCTTT	.	.	TRBV11-1	TRBJ1-1
CASSIRTGGKNEQFF	TGTGCCAGTAGTATCCGGACAGGGGGCAAAAATGAGCAGTTCTTC	TRBD1	.	TRBV19	TRBJ2-1
CASGRGHNEQFF	TGTGCCAGCGGCAGGGGTCACAATGAGCAGTTCTTC	.	.	TRBV11-2	TRBJ2-1
CASRPGRGSYEQYF	TGTGCCAGTCGTCCGGGCCGAGGGTCCTACGAGCAGTACTTC	.	.	TRBV11-2	TRBJ2-7
CASSPPSRSGANVLTF	TGTGCCAGCAGCCCTCCTTCGCGCTCTGGGGCCAACGTCCTGACTTTC	.	few	TRBV7-9	TRBJ2-6
CASSWKAGDTQYF	TGTGCCAGCAGTTGGAAAGCGGGAGATACGCAGTATTTT	.	.	TRBV6-2/TRBV6-3	TRBJ2-3
CASSSREPSIPYGYTF	TGTGCCAGCAGCTCCCGGGAGCCATCAATCCCCTATGGCTACACCTTC	.	few	TRBV9	TRBJ1-2
CAISDAGGVYEQYF	TGTGCCATCAGTGATGCGGGAGGGGTGTACGAGCAGTACTTC	TRBD2	.	TRBV10-3	TRBJ2-7
CASSSIRTTSYNEQFF	TGCGCCAGCAGCTCTATTCGGACCACATCCTACAATGAGCAGTTCTTC	.	.	TRBV5-1	TRBJ2-1
CASNLRTSWEQFF	TGTGCCAGCAACCTCAGGACTAGCTGGGAGCAGTTCTTC	TRBD2	.	TRBV6-2/TRBV6-3	TRBJ2-1
CASSLPRGAYNEQFF	TGTGCCAGCAGTTTGCCCAGGGGTGCCTACAATGAGCAGTTCTTC	.	few	TRBV12-3/TRBV12-4	TRBJ2-1
CASSFLPGSQPQHF	TGTGCCAGCAGTTTTCTACCGGGGAGTCAGCCCCAGCATTTT	.	.	TRBV28	TRBJ1-5